A selection of T cell receptor beta chains follows, all from one sample in a study of early T cells in non-severe SARS-CoV-2 infection. TCRdb called the 5' RACE reads again in MiXCR, with one record for every CDR3 protein. The sample gives roughly 62,000 distinct CDR3 sequences, approximately 8% of which show up once; 3% to 4% is in the top ten. The material sequenced was whole blood. Receptors originate from an adult who was a healthcare worker with PCR-confirmed SARS-CoV-2 infection or an uninfected control (not recorded which). The CDR3 runs from the conserved cysteine through the conserved F or W. Each record gives: D gene, clone size, V gene, J gene, CDR3 protein, CDR3 DNA. A D gene is named only where the DNA matches it firmly. Clone size is stated in some rows and not others, as once, few, many or a class when expanded.

.	few	TRBV5-1	TRBJ2-7	CASSSAGTRSYEQYF	TGCGCCAGCAGTTCTGCGGGGACCCGCTCCTACGAGCAGTACTTC
.	few	TRBV7-9	TRBJ1-2	CASTPQGPSYGYTF	TGTGCCAGCACCCCTCAGGGGCCATCCTATGGCTACACCTTC
TRBD2	many	TRBV2	TRBJ2-7	CASRSSGLTYEQYF	TGTGCCAGCAGGTCGTCGGGACTAACCTACGAGCAGTACTTC
TRBD2	many	TRBV5-1	TRBJ2-1	CASSSSGREYNEQFF	TGCGCCAGCAGCTCTAGCGGGAGAGAATACAATGAGCAGTTCTTC
.	.	TRBV11-3	TRBJ2-1	CASTNPGDHEQFF	TGTGCCAGCACAAACCCTGGGGACCATGAGCAGTTCTTC
.	many	TRBV5-4	TRBJ1-1	CASSLDDRTEAFF	TGTGCCAGCAGCTTAGACGATAGGACTGAAGCTTTCTTT
TRBD2	.	TRBV29-1	TRBJ2-1	CIGMAGVAYNEQFF	TGCATCGGGATGGCGGGAGTCGCCTACAATGAGCAGTTCTTC
TRBD2	few	TRBV6-2/TRBV6-3	TRBJ2-1	CASSFLGGRAGNEQFF	TGTGCCAGCAGTTTCCTCGGCGGGAGGGCGGGTAATGAGCAGTTCTTC
.	.	TRBV11-2	TRBJ2-2	CAGRAGYDTGELFF	TGTGCCGGCCGGGCCGGTTACGACACCGGGGAGCTGTTTTTT
.	few	TRBV28	TRBJ2-7	CASNPGSAETYEQYF	TGTGCCAGCAATCCCGGGTCGGCGGAAACCTACGAGCAGTACTTC
TRBD2	few	TRBV28	TRBJ2-7	CASSGSGRAGEQYF	TGTGCCAGCAGTGGTAGCGGGAGGGCTGGCGAGCAGTACTTC
.	few	TRBV4-1	TRBJ2-1	CASSQVGRGRSYNEQFF	TGCGCCAGCAGCCAAGTGGGGCGGGGCCGCTCCTACAATGAGCAGTTCTTC
TRBD2	few	TRBV9	TRBJ2-1	CASSQTSGANEQFF	TGTGCCAGCAGCCAGACTAGCGGGGCCAATGAGCAGTTCTTC
TRBD2	few	TRBV7-3	TRBJ2-7	CASSLIAGGNYEQYF	TGTGCCAGCAGCTTAATAGCGGGAGGGAACTACGAGCAGTACTTC
TRBD1	many	TRBV12-3/TRBV12-4	TRBJ2-5	CASSYRTGAEETQYF	TGTGCCAGCAGTTACCGGACAGGGGCTGAGGAGACCCAGTACTTC
.	many	TRBV7-2	TRBJ1-1	CASSLAGTEGTEAFF	TGTGCCAGCAGCTTAGCCGGGACGGAGGGCACTGAAGCTTTCTTT
.	few	TRBV29-1	TRBJ2-5	CSVVGLAGQETQYF	TGCAGCGTTGTGGGCCTGGCCGGCCAAGAGACCCAGTACTTC
TRBD1	few	TRBV12-3/TRBV12-4	TRBJ1-1	CASNKDRGEAFF	TGTGCCAGCAACAAAGACAGGGGAGAAGCTTTCTTT
TRBD1	few	TRBV3-1	TRBJ1-2	CASSLTGAYNYGYTF	TGTGCCAGCAGCTTGACAGGGGCCTATAACTATGGCTACACCTTC